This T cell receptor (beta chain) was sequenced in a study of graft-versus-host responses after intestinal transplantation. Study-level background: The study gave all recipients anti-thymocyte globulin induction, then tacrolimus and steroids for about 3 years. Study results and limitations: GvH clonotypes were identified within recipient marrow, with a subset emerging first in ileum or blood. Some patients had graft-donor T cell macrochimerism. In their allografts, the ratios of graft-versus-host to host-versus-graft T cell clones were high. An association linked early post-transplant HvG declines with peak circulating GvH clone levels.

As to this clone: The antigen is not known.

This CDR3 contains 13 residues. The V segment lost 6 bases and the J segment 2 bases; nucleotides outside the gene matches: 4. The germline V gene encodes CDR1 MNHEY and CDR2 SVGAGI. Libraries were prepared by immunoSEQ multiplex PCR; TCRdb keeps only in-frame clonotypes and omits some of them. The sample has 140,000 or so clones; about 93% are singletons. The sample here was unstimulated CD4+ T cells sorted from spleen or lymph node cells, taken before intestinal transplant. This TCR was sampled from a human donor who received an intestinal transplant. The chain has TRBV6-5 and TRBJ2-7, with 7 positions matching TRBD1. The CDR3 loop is CASRKQGTYEQYF. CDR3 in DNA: TGTGCCAGCAGGAAACAGGGGACCTACGAGCAGTACTTC.